The sequence of this TCR beta chain was determined in a study of cytotoxic CD8 clonotypes in ibrutinib-treated CLL. A word on this clone: Antigen unknown.

Findings of the study overall: Patients with sustained remission and those progressing were sampled at differing times.

Germline CDR1 LGHNA, CDR2 YSLEER. The ends were cut back, 0 bases at V and 6 bases at J, with 18 bases in the middle. The length of the CDR3 is 16 residues. Data came from immunoSEQ multiplex PCR; TCRdb stores just in-frame clones and leaves some out. Among about 140,000 clones listed, around 77% were seen once. The V and J genes are TRBV4-3 and TRBJ2-7; D might be TRBD2 (5 bases). The TCR was taken from a human donor with chronic lymphocytic leukemia. The sequenced sample was PBMCs, obtained after 12 months of ibrutinib treatment. The CDR3 nucleotides are TGCGCCAGCAGCCAAGAACCACTAGGCGTCCCCGGCGAGCAGTACTTC. As protein: CASSQEPLGVPGEQYF.